Sequencing of this T cell receptor beta chain was carried out in a study of shared clonotypes between healthy human individuals. This CDR3 comprises 19 residues. CDR1 is LGHNA and CDR2 is YSLEER in the germline V gene. Trimming removed 0 bases at V and 7 bases at J, with 25 bases between. Libraries were prepared by immunoSEQ multiplex PCR; TCRdb keeps only in-frame clonotypes and omits some of them. The profile covers about 2.1 million clones, with just under 95% appearing a single time and approximately 1.7% taken by the ten largest. Only CD45RO-negative cells positively selected for CCR7 counted as naive CD8 cells, so terminally differentiated effector memory CD45RA+ cells were excluded.

The sequence came from a man younger than 30 in good health. Some clones in this sample may be carry-over from other donors' samples. Material for sequencing was naive CD8+ T cells from PBMCs. This chain joins TRBV4-3 and TRBJ2-1; D may match TRBD1 or TRBD2 (5 bases each). CDR3: CASSQDPGPGGRTGNEQFF. The DNA of the CDR3 is TGCGCCAGCAGCCAAGACCCGGGGCCAGGTGGGAGAACGGGTAATGAGCAGTTCTTC.